This record covers a single T cell receptor beta chain. No antigen is known for it. A sample-barcoded 5' primer and a J-beta primer mix were used in a second PCR of about 6 to 12 cycles. Using its own MiXCR run on the 5' RACE reads, TCRdb lists one record per CDR3 protein. The sample shows over 950,000 distinct CDR3 sequences, 51% of them seen only once. The source of the sample is a study of blood T cells in healthy people across ages. Whole-study findings and limits: While age rose, TCR beta diversity per million T cells dropped in a roughly linear way.

Peripheral blood from each donor was collected in a volume of 9.5 to 10 milliliters. Each sample gave at least 6 million isolated PBMCs. This sequence was found in a woman aged 60 to 75 in good health. Sequencing input: blood.

Here the CDR3 DNA reads TGTGCCAGCAGTTTATTTGCCCTAGCCAAAAACATTCAGTACTTC. This sequence encodes CASSLFALAKNIQYF. The rearrangement uses TRBV28 and TRBJ2-4; D not certain. CDR1 is MDHEN and CDR2 is SYDVKM in the germline V gene. The V and J ends lost 1 base and 0 bases respectively, with 7 bases between them. CDR3 size: 15 residues.